This is a list of T cell receptor beta chains from one sample in a study of blood T cell repertoires in COVID-19. Measured with immunoSEQ multiplex PCR; TCRdb has only the in-frame clones, and not every one. Among about 400,000 clones listed, 87% were seen once. Material: PBMCs or T cells enriched from blood (not recorded which). The receptors come from a woman under 30 with acute COVID-19. Each CDR3 is given with its conserved first and last residue. A D gene is named only where the DNA matches it firmly. Where a row states a size, it is once, few, many or the class of an expanded clone; other rows omit it.

J gene: TRBJ1-4
clone size: few
V gene: TRBV19
D gene: TRBD1
CDR3 protein: CASSMGQGASEKLFF
CDR3 DNA: TGTGCCAGTAGTATGGGACAGGGGGCGAGTGAAAAACTGTTTTTT

J gene: TRBJ2-7
clone size: -
V gene: TRBV7-9
D gene: -
CDR3 protein: CASSKSGVYEQYF
CDR3 DNA: TGTGCCAGCAGCAAATCCGGGGTCTACGAGCAGTACTTC

J gene: TRBJ2-7
clone size: -
V gene: TRBV27
D gene: -
CDR3 protein: CASSLGGVRDEQYF
CDR3 DNA: TGTGCCAGCAGCCTCGGAGGGGTCCGCGACGAGCAGTACTTC

J gene: TRBJ2-7
clone size: -
V gene: TRBV14
D gene: -
CDR3 protein: CASSHVFLSEQYF
CDR3 DNA: TGTGCCAGCAGCCACGTTTTTTTGTCCGAGCAGTACTTC

J gene: TRBJ1-4
clone size: -
V gene: TRBV11-2
D gene: -
CDR3 protein: CASSLAPREKLFF
CDR3 DNA: TGTGCCAGCAGCTTAGCCCCCCGGGAAAAACTGTTTTTT

J gene: TRBJ2-7
clone size: -
V gene: TRBV2
D gene: -
CDR3 protein: CASSPGRRYEQYF
CDR3 DNA: TGTGCCAGCAGTCCAGGGCGTCGGTACGAGCAGTACTTC

J gene: TRBJ1-1
clone size: -
V gene: TRBV6-5
D gene: -
CDR3 protein: CASSSNREVAFF
CDR3 DNA: TGTGCCAGCAGTTCCAACAGGGAAGTAGCTTTCTTT

J gene: TRBJ2-7
clone size: once
V gene: TRBV7-9
D gene: -
CDR3 protein: CASSQKLGYYEQYF
CDR3 DNA: TGTGCCAGCAGCCAAAAACTAGGCTACTACGAGCAGTACTTC

J gene: TRBJ1-2
clone size: once
V gene: TRBV12-5
D gene: TRBD1
CDR3 protein: CASGVPRGSTHGYTF
CDR3 DNA: TGTGCTAGTGGTGTCCCCAGGGGGTCTACCCATGGCTACACCTTC

J gene: TRBJ2-2
clone size: once
V gene: TRBV7-3
D gene: TRBD1
CDR3 protein: CASTGQGGTGELFF
CDR3 DNA: TGTGCCAGCACTGGACAGGGAGGCACCGGGGAGCTGTTTTTT

J gene: TRBJ2-1
clone size: -
V gene: TRBV19
D gene: -
CDR3 protein: CASSRETYNEQFF
CDR3 DNA: TGTGCCAGTAGTAGGGAGACCTACAATGAGCAGTTCTTC

J gene: TRBJ1-4
clone size: -
V gene: TRBV7-6
D gene: -
CDR3 protein: CASSLDGGTANEKLFF
CDR3 DNA: TGTGCCAGCAGCTTGGACGGGGGAACAGCGAATGAAAAACTGTTTTTT

J gene: TRBJ2-1
clone size: -
V gene: TRBV28
D gene: TRBD2
CDR3 protein: CASSLRLAGSNEQFF
CDR3 DNA: TGTGCCAGCAGTTTAAGGCTAGCGGGAAGCAATGAGCAGTTCTTC